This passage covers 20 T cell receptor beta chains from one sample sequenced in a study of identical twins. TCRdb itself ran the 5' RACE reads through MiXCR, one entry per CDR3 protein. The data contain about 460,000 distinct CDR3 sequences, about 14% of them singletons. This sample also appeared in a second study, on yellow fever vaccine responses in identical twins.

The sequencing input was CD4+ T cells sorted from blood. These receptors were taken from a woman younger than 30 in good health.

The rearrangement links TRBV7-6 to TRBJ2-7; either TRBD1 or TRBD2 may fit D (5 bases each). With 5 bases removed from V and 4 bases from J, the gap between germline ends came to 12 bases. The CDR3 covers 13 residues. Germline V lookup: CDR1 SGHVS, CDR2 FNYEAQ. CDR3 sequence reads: CASSLGTYYEQYF. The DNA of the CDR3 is TGTGCCAGCAGCCTAGGGACGTATTACGAGCAGTACTTC.

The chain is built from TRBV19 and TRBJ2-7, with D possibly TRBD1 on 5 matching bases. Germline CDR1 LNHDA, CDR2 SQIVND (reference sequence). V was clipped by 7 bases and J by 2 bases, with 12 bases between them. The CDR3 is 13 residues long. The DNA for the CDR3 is TGTGCCAGTATTAGTCGACAGCCCTACGAGCAGTACTTC. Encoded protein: CASISRQPYEQYF.

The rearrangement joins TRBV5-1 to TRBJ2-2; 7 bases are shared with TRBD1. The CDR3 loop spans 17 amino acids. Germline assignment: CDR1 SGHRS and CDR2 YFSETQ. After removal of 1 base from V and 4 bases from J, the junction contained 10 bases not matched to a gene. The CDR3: CASSLNPGQAPTGELFF. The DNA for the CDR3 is TGCGCCAGCAGCTTGAATCCCGGACAGGCGCCCACCGGGGAGCTGTTTTTT.

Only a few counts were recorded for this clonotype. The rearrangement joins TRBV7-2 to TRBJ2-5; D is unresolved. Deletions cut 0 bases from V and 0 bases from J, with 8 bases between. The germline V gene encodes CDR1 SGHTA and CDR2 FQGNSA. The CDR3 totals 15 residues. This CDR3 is CASSLAVTNQETQYF. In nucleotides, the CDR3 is TGTGCCAGCAGCTTAGCGGTAACAAACCAAGAGACCCAGTACTTC.

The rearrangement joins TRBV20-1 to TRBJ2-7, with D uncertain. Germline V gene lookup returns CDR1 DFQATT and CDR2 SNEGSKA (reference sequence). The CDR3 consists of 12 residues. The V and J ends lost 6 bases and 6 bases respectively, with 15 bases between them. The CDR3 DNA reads TGCAGTGCCAGGACGCCCCCGGGCGAGCAGTACTTC. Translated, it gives CSARTPPGEQYF.

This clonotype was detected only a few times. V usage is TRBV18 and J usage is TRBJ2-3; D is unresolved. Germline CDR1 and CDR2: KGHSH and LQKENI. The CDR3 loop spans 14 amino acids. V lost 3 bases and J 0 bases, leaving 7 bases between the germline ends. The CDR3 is CASSPFRSTDTQYF. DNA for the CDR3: TGTGCCAGCTCACCGTTCAGGAGCACAGATACGCAGTATTTT.

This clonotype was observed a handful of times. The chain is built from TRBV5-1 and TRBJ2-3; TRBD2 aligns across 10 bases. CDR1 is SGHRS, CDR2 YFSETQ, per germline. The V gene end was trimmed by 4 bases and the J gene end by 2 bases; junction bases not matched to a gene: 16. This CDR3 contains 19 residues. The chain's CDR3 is CASSTGLLAGVRNTDTQYF. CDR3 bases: TGCGCCAGCAGCACTGGACTGCTAGCGGGGGTAAGGAACACAGATACGCAGTATTTT. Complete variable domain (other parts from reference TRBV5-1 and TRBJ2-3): KAGVTQTPRYLIKTRGQQVTLSCSPISGHRSVSWYQQTPGQGLQFLFEYFSETQRNKGNFPGRFSGRQFSNSRSEMNVSTLELGDSALYLCASSTGLLAGVRNTDTQYFGPGTRLTVL.

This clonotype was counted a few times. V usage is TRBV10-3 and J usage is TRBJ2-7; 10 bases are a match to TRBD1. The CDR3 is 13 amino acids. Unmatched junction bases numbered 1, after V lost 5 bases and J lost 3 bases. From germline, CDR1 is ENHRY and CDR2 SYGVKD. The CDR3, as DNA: TGTGCCATCAGTTGGACAGGGGGCTACGAGCAGTACTTC. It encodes CAISWTGGYEQYF.

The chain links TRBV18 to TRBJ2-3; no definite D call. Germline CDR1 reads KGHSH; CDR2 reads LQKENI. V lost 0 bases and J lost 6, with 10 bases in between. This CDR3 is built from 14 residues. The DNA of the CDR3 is TGTGCCAGCTCACCACCGTCCGCCACGGATACGCAGTATTTT. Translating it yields CASSPPSATDTQYF.

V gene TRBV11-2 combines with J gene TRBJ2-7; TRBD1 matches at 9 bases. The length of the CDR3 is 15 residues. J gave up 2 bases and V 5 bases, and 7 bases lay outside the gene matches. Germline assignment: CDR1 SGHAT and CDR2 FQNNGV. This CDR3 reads CASSPRQGGAYEQYF. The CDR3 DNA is TGTGCCAGCAGCCCCCGACAGGGGGGGGCCTACGAGCAGTACTTC.

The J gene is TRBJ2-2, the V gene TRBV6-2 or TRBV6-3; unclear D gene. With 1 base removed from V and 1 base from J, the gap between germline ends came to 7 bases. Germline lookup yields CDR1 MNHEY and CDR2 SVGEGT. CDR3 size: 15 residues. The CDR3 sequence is CASSYFGGNTGELFF. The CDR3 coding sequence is TGTGCCAGCAGTTACTTCGGTGGGAACACCGGGGAGCTGTTTTTT.

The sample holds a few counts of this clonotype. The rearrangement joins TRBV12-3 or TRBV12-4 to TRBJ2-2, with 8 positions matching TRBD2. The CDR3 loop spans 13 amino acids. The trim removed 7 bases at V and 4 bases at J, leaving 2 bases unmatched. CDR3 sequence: CASILAGTGELFF. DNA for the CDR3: TGTGCCAGCATCCTAGCGGGCACCGGGGAGCTGTTTTTT.

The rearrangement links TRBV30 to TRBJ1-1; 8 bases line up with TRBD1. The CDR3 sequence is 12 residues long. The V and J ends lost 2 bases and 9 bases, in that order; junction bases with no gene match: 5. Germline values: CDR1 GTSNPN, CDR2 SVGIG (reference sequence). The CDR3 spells CAWSLTGAQAFF. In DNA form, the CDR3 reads TGTGCCTGGAGTCTGACAGGGGCTCAAGCTTTCTTT.

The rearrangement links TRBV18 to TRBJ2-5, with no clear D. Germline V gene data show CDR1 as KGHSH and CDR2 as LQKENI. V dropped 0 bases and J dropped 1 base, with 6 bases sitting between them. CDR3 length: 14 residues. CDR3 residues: CASSPPGSQETQYF. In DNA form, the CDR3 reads TGTGCCAGCTCACCACCAGGCAGCCAAGAGACCCAGTACTTC.

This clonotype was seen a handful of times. In DNA, the CDR3 is TGTGCCAGCAGCTTGGGAGGGAAAGGTCGAGAAAAACTGTTTTTT. Its translation: CASSLGGKGREKLFF. The gene calls are TRBV7-2 and TRBJ1-4; D is ambiguous. Germline assignment: CDR1 SGHTA and CDR2 FQGNSA. The CDR3 sequence is 15 residues long. V dropped 3 bases and J dropped 8 bases, with 16 bases sitting between them.

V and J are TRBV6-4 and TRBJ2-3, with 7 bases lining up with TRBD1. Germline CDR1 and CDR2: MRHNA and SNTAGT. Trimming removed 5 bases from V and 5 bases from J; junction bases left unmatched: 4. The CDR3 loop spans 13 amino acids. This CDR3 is CASSTDREDTQYF. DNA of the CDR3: TGTGCCAGCAGTACCGACAGGGAAGATACGCAGTATTTT.

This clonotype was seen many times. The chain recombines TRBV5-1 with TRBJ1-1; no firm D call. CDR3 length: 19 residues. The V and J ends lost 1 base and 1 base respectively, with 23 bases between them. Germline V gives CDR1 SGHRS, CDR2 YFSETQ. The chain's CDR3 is CASSLTVGGSAGGNTEAFF. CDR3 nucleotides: TGCGCCAGCAGCTTGACTGTTGGTGGGAGTGCGGGTGGGAACACTGAAGCTTTCTTT.

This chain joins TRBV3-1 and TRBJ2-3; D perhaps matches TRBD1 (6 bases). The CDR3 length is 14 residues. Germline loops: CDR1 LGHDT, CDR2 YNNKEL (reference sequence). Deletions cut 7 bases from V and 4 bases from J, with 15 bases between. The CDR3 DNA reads TGTGCCAGCAAGGAGACAGGCGATCCAGATACGCAGTATTTT. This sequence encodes CASKETGDPDTQYF.

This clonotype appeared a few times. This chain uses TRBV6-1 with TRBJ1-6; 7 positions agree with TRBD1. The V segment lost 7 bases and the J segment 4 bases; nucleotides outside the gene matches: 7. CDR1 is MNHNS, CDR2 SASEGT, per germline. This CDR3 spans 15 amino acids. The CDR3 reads CASTNDRAYNSPLHF. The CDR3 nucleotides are TGTGCCAGCACCAACGACAGGGCTTATAATTCACCCCTCCACTTT.

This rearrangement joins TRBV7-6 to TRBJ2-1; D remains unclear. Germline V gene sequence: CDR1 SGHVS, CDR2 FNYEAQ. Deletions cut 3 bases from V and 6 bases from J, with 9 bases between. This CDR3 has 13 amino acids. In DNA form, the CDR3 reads TGTGCCAGCAGCTTCACTCGAGGCAATGAGCAGTTCTTC. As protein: CASSFTRGNEQFF.